Detailed here is one TCR beta chain. The target antigen is unknown. The data originate from a study of cytomegalovirus exposure and HLA in healthy donors. Whole-study findings and limits: Within the approximately 110 validation repertoires, first-cohort TCR clusters tended to co-occur, according to a later analysis.

Using immunoSEQ multiplex PCR, the repertoire was profiled, and TCRdb retains in-frame clones only, with some absent. The sample includes 130,000 or so clones, about 87% seen only once; the top ten take less than 8%. Looked up from germline, CDR1 is MNHNS and CDR2 is SASEGT. V was shortened by 0 bases and J by 7 bases, with 7 bases between the two germline ends. The CDR3 loop spans 13 amino acids. The source of this sequence is a woman in her thirties in good health and CMV-seropositive. Sequencing was done on a sample of PBMCs. V is TRBV6-1 and J is TRBJ1-5, with unresolved D. CDR3 region: CASSEALRQPQHF. The CDR3 DNA reads TGTGCCAGCAGTGAAGCGCTCAGGCAGCCCCAGCATTTT.